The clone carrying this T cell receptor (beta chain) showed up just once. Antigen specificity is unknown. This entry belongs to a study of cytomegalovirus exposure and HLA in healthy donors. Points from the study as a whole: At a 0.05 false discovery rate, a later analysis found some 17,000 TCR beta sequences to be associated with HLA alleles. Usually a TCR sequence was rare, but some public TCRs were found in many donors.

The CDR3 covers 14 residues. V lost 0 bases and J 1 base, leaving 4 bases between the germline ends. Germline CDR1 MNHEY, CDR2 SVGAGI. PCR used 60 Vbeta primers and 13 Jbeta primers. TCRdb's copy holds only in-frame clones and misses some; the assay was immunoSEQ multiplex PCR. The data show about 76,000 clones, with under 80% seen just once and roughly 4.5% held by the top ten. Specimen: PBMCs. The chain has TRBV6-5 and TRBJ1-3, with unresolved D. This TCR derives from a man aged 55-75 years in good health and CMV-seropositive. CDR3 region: CASSYSSSGNTIYF. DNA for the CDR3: TGTGCCAGCAGTTACTCGTCGTCTGGAAACACCATATATTTT.